One and the same sample provided the 3 T cell receptor beta chains below, sequenced in a study of cytomegalovirus exposure and HLA in healthy donors. The PCR made use of 60 Vbeta and 13 Jbeta primers. The protocol was immunoSEQ multiplex PCR, while the TCRdb copy is restricted to in-frame clones and leaves out a portion. The sample yields about 59,000 clones, 65% to 75% seen once. Sequenced sample: PBMCs. Receptors originate from a man younger than 40 in good health and CMV-seropositive.

This chain uses TRBV6-5 with TRBJ2-5; D is perhaps TRBD2 (7 bases). Germline V CDR1 and CDR2: MNHEY, SVGAGI. CDR3 length equals 14 residues. Deletions cut 5 bases from V and 3 bases from J, with 13 bases between. The CDR3 DNA follows: TGTGCCAGCAGTGGGCGGGGGCCCGAAGAGACCCAGTACTTC. Protein: CASSGRGPEETQYF.

The rearrangement uses TRBV7-2 and TRBJ1-1; a possible D gene is TRBD1 (6 bases). The CDR3 extends over 14 amino acids. Germline CDR1 is SGHTA and CDR2 is FQGNSA. V lost 5 bases and J 4 bases, leaving 14 bases between the germline ends. This CDR3 is CASSEFNRVTEAFF. The CDR3 nucleotides are TGTGCCAGCAGCGAATTCAACAGGGTCACTGAAGCTTTCTTT.

The chain is built from TRBV28 and TRBJ2-3, with D possibly matching TRBD1 (5 bases). The germline V gene encodes CDR1 MDHEN and CDR2 SYDVKM. V was cut by 5 bases and J by 4 bases, with 19 bases left in between. This CDR3 has 16 amino acids. CDR3 region: CASSILPTVSPDTQYF. In nucleotides, the CDR3 is TGTGCCAGCAGTATACTACCGACAGTTAGCCCAGATACGCAGTATTTT.